This is a list of T cell receptor beta chains from one sample in a study of blood T cells in healthy people across ages. Each CDR3 protein is one row after TCRdb ran MiXCR on the 5' RACE reads. In the table there are about 1.1 million distinct CDR3 sequences, roughly two fifths of which are singletons. The sequenced sample was blood. These receptors were taken from a man aged 18 to 35 in good health. Both conserved end residues are part of each CDR3. The D gene is left open where the match is weak. Clone size is not always given. Where it is, it says once, few, many or a class for expanded clones.

clone_size: many
j_call: TRBJ2-5
d_call: .
v_call: TRBV27
cdr3_nt: TGTGCCAGCGGCTTCGGAGAGACCCAGTACTTC
cdr3_aa: CASGFGETQYF

clone_size: few
j_call: TRBJ1-1
d_call: TRBD1
v_call: TRBV29-1
cdr3_nt: TGCAGCGTTGAGACAGGGGCCCTGACTGAAGCTTTCTTT
cdr3_aa: CSVETGALTEAFF

clone_size: .
j_call: TRBJ1-1
d_call: TRBD1
v_call: TRBV6-5
cdr3_nt: TGTGCCAGCAGTCCGGGACAGGCCAATCCGAACACTGAAGCTTTCTTT
cdr3_aa: CASSPGQANPNTEAFF

clone_size: few
j_call: TRBJ1-2
d_call: .
v_call: TRBV4-2
cdr3_nt: TGTGCCAGCAGCCAAGCCACAGGCGATGGCTACACCTTC
cdr3_aa: CASSQATGDGYTF

clone_size: few
j_call: TRBJ1-5
d_call: TRBD1
v_call: TRBV2
cdr3_nt: TGTGCCAGCAGCGAACAGGGGACGCGCAATCAGCCCCAGCATTTT
cdr3_aa: CASSEQGTRNQPQHF

clone_size: .
j_call: TRBJ2-7
d_call: TRBD1
v_call: TRBV6-2/TRBV6-3
cdr3_nt: TGTGCCAGCAGTACTCGACAGGGGGGCTACGAGCAGTACTTC
cdr3_aa: CASSTRQGGYEQYF

clone_size: .
j_call: TRBJ1-1
d_call: .
v_call: TRBV29-1
cdr3_nt: TGCAGCGTTTGGGGGGCCAGAACTGAAGCTTTCTTT
cdr3_aa: CSVWGARTEAFF

clone_size: many
j_call: TRBJ1-5
d_call: TRBD1
v_call: TRBV29-1
cdr3_nt: TGCAGCGTTGGGACAGGGGGCCAGCCCCAGCATTTT
cdr3_aa: CSVGTGGQPQHF

clone_size: .
j_call: TRBJ2-2
d_call: .
v_call: TRBV7-8
cdr3_nt: TGTGCCAGCACCGTCGCCAGGACCTACACCGGGGAGCTGTTTTTT
cdr3_aa: CASTVARTYTGELFF

clone_size: .
j_call: TRBJ1-2
d_call: .
v_call: TRBV7-9
cdr3_nt: TGTGGCAGCAGCTTCGCGGGGAGACGGGTTGAGGGCTACACCTTC
cdr3_aa: CGSSFAGRRVEGYTF

clone_size: few
j_call: TRBJ1-2
d_call: .
v_call: TRBV14
cdr3_nt: TGTGCCAGCAGGAACGGAGCTAACTATGGCTACACCTTC
cdr3_aa: CASRNGANYGYTF

clone_size: few
j_call: TRBJ1-2
d_call: .
v_call: TRBV9
cdr3_nt: TGTGCCAGCAGCGTAGGAGGGGACCCAAGCTATGGCTACACCTTC
cdr3_aa: CASSVGGDPSYGYTF

clone_size: .
j_call: TRBJ2-3
d_call: .
v_call: TRBV5-1
cdr3_nt: TGCGCCAGCAGCTTGGCTCGGGACGTGCGGGATACGCAGTATTTT
cdr3_aa: CASSLARDVRDTQYF

clone_size: .
j_call: TRBJ1-5
d_call: TRBD1
v_call: TRBV6-1
cdr3_nt: TGTGCCAGCAGACCCCCTCAGGGGGTAACCAAAGATCAGCCCCAGCATTTT
cdr3_aa: CASRPPQGVTKDQPQHF

clone_size: .
j_call: TRBJ1-4
d_call: TRBD1
v_call: TRBV7-9
cdr3_nt: TGTGCCAGCAGCGACCGGACAGGGGAGGAAAAACTGTTTTTT
cdr3_aa: CASSDRTGEEKLFF

clone_size: .
j_call: TRBJ1-2
d_call: TRBD1
v_call: TRBV3-1
cdr3_nt: TGTGCCTGCGGGCCGGGACAGAGGAGTTATGGCTACACCTTC
cdr3_aa: CACGPGQRSYGYTF

clone_size: .
j_call: TRBJ1-2
d_call: .
v_call: TRBV20-1
cdr3_nt: TGCAGTGCTAGAGATTATCGGACGCACTATGGCTACACCTTC
cdr3_aa: CSARDYRTHYGYTF

clone_size: few
j_call: TRBJ2-5
d_call: .
v_call: TRBV12-3/TRBV12-4
cdr3_nt: TGTGCCACCCGAGATGGAGGTGTGGTGGAGACCCAGTACTTC
cdr3_aa: CATRDGGVVETQYF

clone_size: .
j_call: TRBJ1-1
d_call: .
v_call: TRBV29-1
cdr3_nt: TGCAGCGTTGGGGTACAGGGAGGCACTGAAGCTTTCTTT
cdr3_aa: CSVGVQGGTEAFF

clone_size: .
j_call: TRBJ2-3
d_call: .
v_call: TRBV6-5
cdr3_nt: TGTGCCAACAGTCAATACCCACGGACCTCGACAGATACGCGGTATTTT
cdr3_aa: CANSQYPRTSTDTRYF

clone_size: many
j_call: TRBJ1-1
d_call: .
v_call: TRBV20-1
cdr3_nt: TGCAGTGCTAGCGAAGGGTTCGGCACTGAAGCTTTCTTT
cdr3_aa: CSASEGFGTEAFF

clone_size: .
j_call: TRBJ2-3
d_call: .
v_call: TRBV5-1
cdr3_nt: TGCGCCAGCAGCTTTATGGGGGGGCATACAGATACGCAGTATTTT
cdr3_aa: CASSFMGGHTDTQYF

clone_size: few
j_call: TRBJ2-7
d_call: .
v_call: TRBV4-2
cdr3_nt: TGTGCCAGCAGCCAAGAGCGAAGAGTGATGGGGTCCGAGCAGTACTTC
cdr3_aa: CASSQERRVMGSEQYF

clone_size: .
j_call: TRBJ1-6
d_call: .
v_call: TRBV28
cdr3_nt: TGTGCCAGCAGTTTAAAGAATTCACCCCTCCACTTT
cdr3_aa: CASSLKNSPLHF

clone_size: few
j_call: TRBJ2-1
d_call: TRBD2
v_call: TRBV20-1
cdr3_nt: TGCAGTGCTAGAGACCTTAGCGGGGAGCACTACAATGAGCAGTTCTTC
cdr3_aa: CSARDLSGEHYNEQFF

clone_size: few
j_call: TRBJ1-2
d_call: .
v_call: TRBV7-2
cdr3_nt: TGTGCCAGCAGCCCTCTTCAGTCGGGTCCAAGCAGGGGCTACACCTTC
cdr3_aa: CASSPLQSGPSRGYTF

clone_size: .
j_call: TRBJ2-3
d_call: TRBD2
v_call: TRBV7-2
cdr3_nt: TGTGCCAGCAGCCGCCGACTAGCGGGGTACACAGATACGCAGTATTTT
cdr3_aa: CASSRRLAGYTDTQYF

clone_size: few
j_call: TRBJ2-5
d_call: TRBD2
v_call: TRBV27
cdr3_nt: TGTGCCAGCAGTTTAGGACTAGCGGGGGGAGAGACCCAGTACTTC
cdr3_aa: CASSLGLAGGETQYF

clone_size: .
j_call: TRBJ2-7
d_call: .
v_call: TRBV7-6
cdr3_nt: TGTGCCAGCAGCTCACTGACAGGACTTTTCTACGAGCAGTACTTC
cdr3_aa: CASSSLTGLFYEQYF

clone_size: .
j_call: TRBJ1-2
d_call: TRBD1
v_call: TRBV2
cdr3_nt: TGTGCCAGCAGACAGGGGGCCACCTATGGCTACACCTTC
cdr3_aa: CASRQGATYGYTF

clone_size: few
j_call: TRBJ2-3
d_call: TRBD2
v_call: TRBV6-2/TRBV6-3
cdr3_nt: TGTGCCAGCAGTTACTCCGGGACTAGCGGACTACCCACAGATACGCAGTATTTT
cdr3_aa: CASSYSGTSGLPTDTQYF

clone_size: .
j_call: TRBJ1-6
d_call: .
v_call: TRBV5-5
cdr3_nt: TGTGCCAGCAGCAGCTCGAACCGGGACATGGATTCACCCCTCCACTTT
cdr3_aa: CASSSSNRDMDSPLHF

clone_size: .
j_call: TRBJ2-7
d_call: TRBD1
v_call: TRBV13
cdr3_nt: TGTGCCAGCAGCCTAGGGACAGGGAGCCTCTACGAGCAGTACTTC
cdr3_aa: CASSLGTGSLYEQYF

clone_size: few
j_call: TRBJ2-1
d_call: TRBD2
v_call: TRBV12-3/TRBV12-4
cdr3_nt: TGTGCCAGCAGTCCTAGTTCGGGGGGAATAAGTGAGCAGTTCTTC
cdr3_aa: CASSPSSGGISEQFF

clone_size: .
j_call: TRBJ2-7
d_call: .
v_call: TRBV5-5
cdr3_nt: TGTGCCGGCAGTCAGTCGACAGGCCCCTACGAGCAGTACTTC
cdr3_aa: CAGSQSTGPYEQYF

clone_size: .
j_call: TRBJ2-3
d_call: .
v_call: TRBV4-1
cdr3_nt: TGCGCCAGCAGCCAAATCCTTATGCAGAGGAAGACAGATACGCAGTATTTT
cdr3_aa: CASSQILMQRKTDTQYF

clone_size: .
j_call: TRBJ2-2
d_call: TRBD1
v_call: TRBV7-9
cdr3_nt: TGTGCCAGCAGCTTATCTGGCAGGGGGCCGAACACCGGGGAGCTGTTTTTT
cdr3_aa: CASSLSGRGPNTGELFF

clone_size: .
j_call: TRBJ2-2
d_call: .
v_call: TRBV20-1
cdr3_nt: TGCAGTGCCAGTAGGGGTCCCGGGGAGCTGTTTTTT
cdr3_aa: CSASRGPGELFF

clone_size: few
j_call: TRBJ1-1
d_call: .
v_call: TRBV20-1
cdr3_nt: TGCAGTGCTAGCCAGGGGTCCTATACTGAAGCTTTCTTT
cdr3_aa: CSASQGSYTEAFF

clone_size: few
j_call: TRBJ2-7
d_call: .
v_call: TRBV15
cdr3_nt: TGTGCCACCAGCAGGTCCCGAGTCGATTACGAGCAGTACTTC
cdr3_aa: CATSRSRVDYEQYF

clone_size: many
j_call: TRBJ2-7
d_call: .
v_call: TRBV20-1
cdr3_nt: TGCAGTGCTAGAGATACCGGCAGGGGGGCCGAGCAGTACTTC
cdr3_aa: CSARDTGRGAEQYF

clone_size: few
j_call: TRBJ1-2
d_call: .
v_call: TRBV5-1
cdr3_nt: TGCGCCAGCAGCTTGGTCGCGGCTAACTATGGCTACACCTTC
cdr3_aa: CASSLVAANYGYTF

clone_size: few
j_call: TRBJ1-2
d_call: TRBD1
v_call: TRBV20-1
cdr3_nt: TGCAGTGGCCAGGGGGATCACTATGGCTACACCTTC
cdr3_aa: CSGQGDHYGYTF

clone_size: few
j_call: TRBJ2-1
d_call: TRBD2
v_call: TRBV7-9
cdr3_nt: TGTGCCAGCAGCTCGAGCCTAGCGGGGGAAACCTACAATGAGCAGTTCTTC
cdr3_aa: CASSSSLAGETYNEQFF

clone_size: .
j_call: TRBJ1-5
d_call: .
v_call: TRBV30
cdr3_nt: TGTGCCTGGAGTGTACCGAGGACAGAGTTTAATCAGCCCCAGCATTTT
cdr3_aa: CAWSVPRTEFNQPQHF

clone_size: few
j_call: TRBJ2-3
d_call: .
v_call: TRBV20-1
cdr3_nt: TGCAGTGCTGGGACACGGAGCACAGATACGCAGTATTTT
cdr3_aa: CSAGTRSTDTQYF

clone_size: .
j_call: TRBJ1-2
d_call: TRBD1
v_call: TRBV7-2
cdr3_nt: TGTGCCAGCAGCTTGGGGGACAGATTACACTATGGCTACACCTTC
cdr3_aa: CASSLGDRLHYGYTF

clone_size: .
j_call: TRBJ1-2
d_call: .
v_call: TRBV25-1
cdr3_nt: TGTGCCAGCAGTGACGGGAGGGGAAACTATGGCTACACCTTC
cdr3_aa: CASSDGRGNYGYTF

clone_size: few
j_call: TRBJ2-1
d_call: .
v_call: TRBV7-2
cdr3_nt: TGTGCCAGCAGCAAGGGGACGGAATACTACAATGAGCAGTTCTTC
cdr3_aa: CASSKGTEYYNEQFF

clone_size: .
j_call: TRBJ2-2
d_call: TRBD1
v_call: TRBV2
cdr3_nt: TGTGCCAGCACCCGGGACAGGGTCGTTAACACCGGGGAGCTGTTTTTT
cdr3_aa: CASTRDRVVNTGELFF

clone_size: few
j_call: TRBJ2-5
d_call: .
v_call: TRBV3-1
cdr3_nt: TGTGCCAGCAGCCAAGATAGGGGGAGGTACCAAGAGACCCAGTACTTC
cdr3_aa: CASSQDRGRYQETQYF

clone_size: few
j_call: TRBJ1-2
d_call: .
v_call: TRBV12-3/TRBV12-4
cdr3_nt: TGTGCCAGCAGTTTAGCGGACACGCGGGGTGGCTACACCTTC
cdr3_aa: CASSLADTRGGYTF

clone_size: few
j_call: TRBJ1-2
d_call: .
v_call: TRBV7-2
cdr3_nt: TGTGCCAGCAGCCCCAAGACCGCAATTCGCTATGGCTACACCTTC
cdr3_aa: CASSPKTAIRYGYTF

clone_size: .
j_call: TRBJ1-1
d_call: .
v_call: TRBV28
cdr3_nt: TGTGCCAGCAGCACAGGGTTGACTAAAGGGGGAGCTTTCTTT
cdr3_aa: CASSTGLTKGGAFF

clone_size: .
j_call: TRBJ1-5
d_call: .
v_call: TRBV9
cdr3_nt: TGTGCCAGCAGCTCCGGAGTCGGGGGTGCCAACCACCCCCAGCATTTT
cdr3_aa: CASSSGVGGANHPQHF